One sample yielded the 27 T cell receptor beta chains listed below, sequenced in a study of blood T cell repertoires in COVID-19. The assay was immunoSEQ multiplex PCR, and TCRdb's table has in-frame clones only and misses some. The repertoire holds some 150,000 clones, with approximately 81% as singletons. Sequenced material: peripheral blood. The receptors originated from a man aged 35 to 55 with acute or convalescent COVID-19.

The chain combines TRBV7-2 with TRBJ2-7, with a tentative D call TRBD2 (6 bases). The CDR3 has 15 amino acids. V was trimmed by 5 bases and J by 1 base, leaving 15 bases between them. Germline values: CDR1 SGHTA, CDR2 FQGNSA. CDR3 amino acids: CASSQLPGVSYEQYF. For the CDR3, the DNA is TGTGCCAGCAGCCAGCTTCCGGGGGTTTCCTACGAGCAGTACTTC.

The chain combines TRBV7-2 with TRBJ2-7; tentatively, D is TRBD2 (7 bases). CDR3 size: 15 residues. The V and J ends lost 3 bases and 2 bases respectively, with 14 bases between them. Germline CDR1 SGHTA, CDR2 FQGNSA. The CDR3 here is CASSLRGGRTYEQYF. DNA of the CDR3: TGTGCCAGCAGCTTGAGGGGGGGCCGAACCTACGAGCAGTACTTC. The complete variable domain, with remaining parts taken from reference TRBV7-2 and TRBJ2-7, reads GAGVSQSPSNKVTEKGKDVELRCDPISGHTALYWYRQSLGQGLEFLIYFQGNSAPDKSGLPSDRFSAERTGGSVSTLTIQRTQQEDSAVYLCASSLRGGRTYEQYFGPGTRLTVT.

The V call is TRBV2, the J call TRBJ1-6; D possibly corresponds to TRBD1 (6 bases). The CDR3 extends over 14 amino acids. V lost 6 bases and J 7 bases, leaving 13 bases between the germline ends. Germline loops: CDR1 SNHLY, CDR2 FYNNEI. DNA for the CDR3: TGTGCCAGCAGAGAGGACAGTATGAATTCACCCCTCCACTTT. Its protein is CASREDSMNSPLHF.

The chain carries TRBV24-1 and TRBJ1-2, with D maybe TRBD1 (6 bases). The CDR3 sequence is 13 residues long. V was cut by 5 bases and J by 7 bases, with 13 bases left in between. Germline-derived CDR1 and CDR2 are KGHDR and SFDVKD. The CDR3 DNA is TGTGCCACCAGTGTGAAAGGGGGAACTGGCTACACCTTC. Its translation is CATSVKGGTGYTF.

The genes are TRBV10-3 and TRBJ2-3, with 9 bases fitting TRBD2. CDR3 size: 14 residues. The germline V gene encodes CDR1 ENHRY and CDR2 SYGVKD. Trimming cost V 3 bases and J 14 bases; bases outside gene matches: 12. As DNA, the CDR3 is TGTGCCATCAGTGAAATAGCCGGAGCGGGGGGATGGTATTTT. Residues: CAISEIAGAGGWYF.

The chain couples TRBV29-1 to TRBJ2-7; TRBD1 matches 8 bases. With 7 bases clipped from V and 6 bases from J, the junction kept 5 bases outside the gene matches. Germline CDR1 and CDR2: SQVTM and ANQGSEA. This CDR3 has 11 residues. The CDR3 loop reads CSGWTGLEQYF. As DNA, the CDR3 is TGCAGCGGATGGACAGGGCTCGAGCAGTACTTC.

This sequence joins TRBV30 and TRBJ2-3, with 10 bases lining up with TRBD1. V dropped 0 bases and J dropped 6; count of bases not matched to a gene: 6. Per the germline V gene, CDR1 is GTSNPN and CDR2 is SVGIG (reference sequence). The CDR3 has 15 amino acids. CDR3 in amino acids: CAWSVGQGGEDTQYF. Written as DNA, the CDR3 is TGTGCCTGGAGTGTCGGACAGGGGGGTGAGGATACGCAGTATTTT.

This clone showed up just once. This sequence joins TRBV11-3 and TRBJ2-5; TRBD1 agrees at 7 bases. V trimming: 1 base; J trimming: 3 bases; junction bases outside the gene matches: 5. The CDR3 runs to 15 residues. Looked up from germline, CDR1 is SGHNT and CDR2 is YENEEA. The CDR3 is CASSLGRDREETQYF. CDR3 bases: TGTGCCAGCAGCTTAGGTCGGGACAGAGAAGAGACCCAGTACTTC.

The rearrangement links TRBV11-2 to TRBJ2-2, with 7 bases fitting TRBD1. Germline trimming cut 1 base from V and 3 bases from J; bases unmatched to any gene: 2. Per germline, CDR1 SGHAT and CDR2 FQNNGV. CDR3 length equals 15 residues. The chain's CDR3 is CASSLGQGDTGELFF. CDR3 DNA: TGTGCCAGCAGCTTAGGACAGGGAGACACCGGGGAGCTGTTTTTT.

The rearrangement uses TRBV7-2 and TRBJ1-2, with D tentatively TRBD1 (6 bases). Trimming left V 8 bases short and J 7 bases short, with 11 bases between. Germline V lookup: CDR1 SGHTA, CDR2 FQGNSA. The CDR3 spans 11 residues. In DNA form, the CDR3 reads TGTGCCAGCGGTATACAGGGTGGCTACACCTTC. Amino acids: CASGIQGGYTF.

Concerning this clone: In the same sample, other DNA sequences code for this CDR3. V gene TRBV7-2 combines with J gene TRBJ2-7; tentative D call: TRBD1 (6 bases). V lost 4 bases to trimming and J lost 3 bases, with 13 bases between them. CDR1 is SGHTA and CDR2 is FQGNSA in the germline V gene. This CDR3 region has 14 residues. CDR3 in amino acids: CASSSGHLLYEQYF. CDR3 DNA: TGTGCCAGCAGCTCGGGACACCTCCTCTACGAGCAGTACTTC.

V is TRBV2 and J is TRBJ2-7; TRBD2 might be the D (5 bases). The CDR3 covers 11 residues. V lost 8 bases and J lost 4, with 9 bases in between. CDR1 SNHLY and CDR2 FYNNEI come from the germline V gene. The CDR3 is CASGREYEQYF. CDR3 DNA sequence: TGTGCCAGCGGAAGGGAGTACGAGCAGTACTTC. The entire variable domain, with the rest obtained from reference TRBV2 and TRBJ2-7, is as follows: EPEVTQTPSHQVTQMGQEVILRCVPISNHLYFYWYRQILGQKVEFLVSFYNNEISEKSEIFDDQFSVERPDGSNFTLKIRSTKLEDSAMYFCASGREYEQYFGPGTRLTVT.

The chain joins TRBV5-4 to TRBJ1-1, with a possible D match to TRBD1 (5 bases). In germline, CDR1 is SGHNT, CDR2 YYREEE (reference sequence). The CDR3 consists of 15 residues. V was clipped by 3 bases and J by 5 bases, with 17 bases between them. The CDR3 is CASSSPRGGGTEAFF. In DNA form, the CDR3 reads TGTGCCAGCAGCTCTCCCCGGGGGGGTGGAACTGAAGCTTTCTTT.

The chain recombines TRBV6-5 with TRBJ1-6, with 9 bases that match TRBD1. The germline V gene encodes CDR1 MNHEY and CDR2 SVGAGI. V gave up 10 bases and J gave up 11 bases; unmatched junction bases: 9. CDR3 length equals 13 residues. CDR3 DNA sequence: TGTGCCACCAATCGGGGACAGGGAGCACCCCTCCACTTT. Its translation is CATNRGQGAPLHF.

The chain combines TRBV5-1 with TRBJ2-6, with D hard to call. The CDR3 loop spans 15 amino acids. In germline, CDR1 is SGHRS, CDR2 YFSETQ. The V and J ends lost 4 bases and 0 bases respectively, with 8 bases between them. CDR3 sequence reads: CASSPTRSGANVLTF. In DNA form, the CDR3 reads TGCGCCAGCAGCCCCACTCGCTCTGGGGCCAACGTCCTGACTTTC. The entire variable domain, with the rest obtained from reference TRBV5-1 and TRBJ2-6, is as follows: KAGVTQTPRYLIKTRGQQVTLSCSPISGHRSVSWYQQTPGQGLQFLFEYFSETQRNKGNFPGRFSGRQFSNSRSEMNVSTLELGDSALYLCASSPTRSGANVLTFGAGSRLTVL.

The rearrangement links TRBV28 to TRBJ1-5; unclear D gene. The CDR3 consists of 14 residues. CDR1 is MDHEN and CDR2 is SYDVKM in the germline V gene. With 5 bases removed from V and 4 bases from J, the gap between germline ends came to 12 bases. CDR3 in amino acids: CASSREDRNQPQHF. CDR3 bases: TGTGCCAGCAGTCGGGAGGATCGGAATCAGCCCCAGCATTTT.

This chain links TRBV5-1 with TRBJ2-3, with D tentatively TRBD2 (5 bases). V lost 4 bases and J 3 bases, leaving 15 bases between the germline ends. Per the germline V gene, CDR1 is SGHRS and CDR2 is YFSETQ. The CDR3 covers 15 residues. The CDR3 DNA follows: TGCGCCAGCAGCGCCGGGCTCCGGGGTACAGATACGCAGTATTTT. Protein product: CASSAGLRGTDTQYF.

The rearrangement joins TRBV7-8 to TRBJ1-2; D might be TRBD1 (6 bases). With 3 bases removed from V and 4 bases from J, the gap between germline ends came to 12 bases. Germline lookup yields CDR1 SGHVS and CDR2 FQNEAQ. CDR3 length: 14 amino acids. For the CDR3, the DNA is TGTGCCAGCAGCTTTCCCGGACAGCCCTATGGCTACACCTTC. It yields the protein CASSFPGQPYGYTF.

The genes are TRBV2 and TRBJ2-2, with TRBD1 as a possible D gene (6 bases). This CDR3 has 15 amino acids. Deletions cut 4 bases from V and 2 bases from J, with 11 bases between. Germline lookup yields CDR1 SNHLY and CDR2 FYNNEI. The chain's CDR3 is CASSGTARNTGELFF. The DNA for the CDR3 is TGTGCCAGCAGTGGGACAGCCCGCAACACCGGGGAGCTGTTTTTT.

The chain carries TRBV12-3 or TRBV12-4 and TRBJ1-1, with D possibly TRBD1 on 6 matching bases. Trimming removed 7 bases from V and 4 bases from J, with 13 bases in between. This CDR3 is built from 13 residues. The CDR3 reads CASNRVLGTEAFF. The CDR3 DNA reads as TGTGCCAGCAACAGGGTCCTGGGCACTGAAGCTTTCTTT.

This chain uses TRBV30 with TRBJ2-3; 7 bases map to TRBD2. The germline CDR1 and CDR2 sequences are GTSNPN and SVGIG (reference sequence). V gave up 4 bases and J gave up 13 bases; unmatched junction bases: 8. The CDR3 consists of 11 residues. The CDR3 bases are TGTGCCTGGAACTCCGGGACTATTAAGTATTTT. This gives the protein CAWNSGTIKYF.

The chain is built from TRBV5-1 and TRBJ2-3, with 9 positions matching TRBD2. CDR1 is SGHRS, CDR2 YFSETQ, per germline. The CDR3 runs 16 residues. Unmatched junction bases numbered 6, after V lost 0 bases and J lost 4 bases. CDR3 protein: CASSLGGTSIADTQYF. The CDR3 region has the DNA TGCGCCAGCAGCTTGGGGGGGACTAGCATCGCAGATACGCAGTATTTT.

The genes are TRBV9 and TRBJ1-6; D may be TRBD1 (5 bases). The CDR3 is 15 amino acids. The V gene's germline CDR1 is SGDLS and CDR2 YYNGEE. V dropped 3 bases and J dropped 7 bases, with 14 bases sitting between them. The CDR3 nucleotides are TGTGCCAGCAGCGCTGATCAGGGAGGGAATTCACCCCTCCACTTT. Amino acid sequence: CASSADQGGNSPLHF.

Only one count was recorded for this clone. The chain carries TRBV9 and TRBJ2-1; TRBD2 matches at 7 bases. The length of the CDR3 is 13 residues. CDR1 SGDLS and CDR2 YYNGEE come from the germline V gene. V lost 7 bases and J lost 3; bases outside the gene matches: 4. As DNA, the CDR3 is TGTGCCAGCGGCGGGAGTGACTACAATGAGCAGTTCTTC. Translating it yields CASGGSDYNEQFF.

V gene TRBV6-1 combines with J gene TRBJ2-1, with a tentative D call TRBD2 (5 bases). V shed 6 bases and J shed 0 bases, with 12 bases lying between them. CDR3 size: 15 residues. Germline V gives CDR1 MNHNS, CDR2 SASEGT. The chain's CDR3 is CASRLASSSYNEQFF. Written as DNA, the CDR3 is TGTGCCAGCAGGTTAGCGTCTAGCTCCTACAATGAGCAGTTCTTC.

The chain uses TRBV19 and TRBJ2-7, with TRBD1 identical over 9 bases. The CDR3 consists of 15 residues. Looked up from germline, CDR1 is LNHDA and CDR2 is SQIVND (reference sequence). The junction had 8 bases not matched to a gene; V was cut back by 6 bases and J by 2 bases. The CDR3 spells CASRSGTGSTYEQYF. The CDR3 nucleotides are TGTGCCAGTAGAAGCGGGACAGGGTCCACCTACGAGCAGTACTTC.

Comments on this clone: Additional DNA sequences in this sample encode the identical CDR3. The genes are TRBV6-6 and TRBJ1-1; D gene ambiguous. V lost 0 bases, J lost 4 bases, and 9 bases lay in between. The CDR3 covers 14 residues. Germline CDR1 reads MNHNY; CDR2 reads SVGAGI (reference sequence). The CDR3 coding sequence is TGTGCCAGCAGTTACTCCGGCCAGGCCACTGAAGCTTTCTTT. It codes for CASSYSGQATEAFF.